The 16 T cell receptor beta chains below all came from one sample that was sequenced in a study of OX40 agonist ivuxolimab in advanced cancers. Clones were read by immunoSEQ multiplex PCR, and TCRdb kept only the in-frame ones, dropping some. Of around 2,900 clones in the sample, about two thirds were seen once. The sample in question was CD4+ or CD8+ T cells sorted from blood, obtained in a trial of the OX40 agonist ivuxolimab. These receptors were obtained from an adult with an advanced solid tumor such as melanoma, head and neck, liver or kidney cancer.

The CDR3 spells CASSPDPYPVSYEQYF. For the CDR3, the DNA is TGTGCCAGCAGTCCAGACCCTTACCCGGTTTCCTACGAGCAGTACTTC. The chain links TRBV28 to TRBJ2-7, with D uncertain. V was pared by 5 bases and J by 1 base, with 18 bases between. Germline V lookup: CDR1 MDHEN, CDR2 SYDVKM. CDR3 size: 16 residues.

This chain joins TRBV27 and TRBJ2-7; possibly TRBD1 or TRBD2 for D (5 bases each). This CDR3 is 14 amino acids long. Germline-derived CDR1 and CDR2 are MNHEY and SMNVEV (reference sequence). The V end lost 6 bases, the J end lost 2 bases, and 14 bases lay between the germline ends. CDR3 region: CASRPDGAAYEQYF. The CDR3 DNA sequence: TGTGCCAGCAGGCCCGACGGGGCCGCCTACGAGCAGTACTTC.

The J gene is TRBJ1-1, the V gene TRBV6-4; D is unclear. Germline CDR1 is MRHNA and CDR2 is SNTAGT. This CDR3 is built from 12 residues. V dropped 2 bases and J dropped 3 bases, with 4 bases sitting between them. The CDR3 sequence: CASSDGYTEAFF. CDR3 DNA: TGTGCCAGCAGTGACGGGTACACTGAAGCTTTCTTT.

This clone was observed a single time. The genes are TRBV6-5 and TRBJ2-1, with a weak D call TRBD2 (6 bases). Trimming took 6 bases from V and 9 from J, leaving 18 bases between them. Germline lookup yields CDR1 MNHEY and CDR2 SVGAGI. The CDR3 runs 14 residues. The CDR3 DNA reads TGTGCCAGCAGCGCCGGGACTGGGTCTGCTGAGCAGTTCTTC. This translates into CASSAGTGSAEQFF.

This chain connects TRBV2 to TRBJ2-3; 8 bases are shared with TRBD2. This CDR3 comprises 15 residues. Per germline, CDR1 SNHLY and CDR2 FYNNEI. Trimming took 3 bases from V and 5 from J; bases not matched to a gene: 7. DNA of the CDR3: TGTGCCAGCAGTGAGGGAGGACTAGCTGGAGATACGCAGTATTTT. Protein sequence: CASSEGGLAGDTQYF.

V usage is TRBV6-5 and J usage is TRBJ2-7; D could derive from TRBD1 or TRBD2 (5 bases each). Trimming took off 0 bases at V and 6 bases at J, with 12 bases between the two ends. Germline lookup yields CDR1 MNHEY and CDR2 SVGAGI. CDR3 size: 14 residues. Here the CDR3 reads CASSYSPGPSEQYF. Here the CDR3 DNA reads TGTGCCAGCAGTTACTCCCCGGGACCGTCCGAGCAGTACTTC.

This clone was counted a few times. The J gene is TRBJ1-6, the V gene TRBV7-6; 8 bases align to TRBD1. The germline V gene encodes CDR1 SGHVS and CDR2 FNYEAQ. The length of the CDR3 is 16 residues. J gave up 6 bases and V 5 bases, and 9 bases lay outside the gene matches. CDR3 nucleotides: TGTGCCAGCAGCCCCGGGACAGGTCCTCCTAATTCACCCCTCCACTTT. It is translated as CASSPGTGPPNSPLHF. The entire variable domain, with the rest obtained from reference TRBV7-6 and TRBJ1-6, is as follows: GAGVSQSPRYKVTKRGQDVALRCDPISGHVSLYWYRQALGQGPEFLTYFNYEAQQDKSGLPNDRFSAERPEGSISTLTIQRTEQRDSAMYRCASSPGTGPPNSPLHFGNGTRLTVT.

This chain connects TRBV28 to TRBJ1-2; D might be TRBD1 (6 bases). Trimming cost V 1 base and J 6 bases, with 15 bases left between them. Germline CDR1 reads MDHEN; CDR2 reads SYDVKM. The CDR3 runs to 15 residues. The CDR3 DNA reads TGTGCCAGCAGTTTATTTAGCACAGGGTTGGATGGCTACACCTTC. Translation: CASSLFSTGLDGYTF.

About this clone: A junction end diverges from the germline sequence, so it may reflect a read error. The genes are TRBV2 and TRBJ2-3; 7 bases line up with TRBD2. This CDR3 comprises 16 residues. Looked up from germline, CDR1 is SNHLY and CDR2 is FYNNEI. CDR3 loop: CASSDSGGGPTHTQYF. CDR3 DNA sequence: TGTGCCAGCAGCGATTCAGGCGGGGGACCCACACATACGCAGTATTTT. The whole variable domain, remainder taken from reference TRBV2 and TRBJ2-3, is EPEVTQTPSHQVTQMGQEVILRCVPISNHLYFYWYRQILGQKVEFLVSFYNNEISEKSEIFDDQFSVERPDGSNFTLKIRSTKLEDSAMYFCASSDSGGGPTHTQYFGPGTRLTVL.

The J gene is TRBJ1-5, the V gene TRBV6-5; the D gene is possibly TRBD1 (5 bases). The length of the CDR3 is 13 residues. The V and J ends lost 2 bases and 5 bases respectively, with 7 bases between them. The germline CDR1 and CDR2 sequences are MNHEY and SVGAGI. The CDR3 sequence is CASSYRGHQPQHF. CDR3 nucleotide sequence: TGTGCCAGCAGTTACAGGGGCCATCAGCCCCAGCATTTT.

The CDR3 here is CASSYGGDHLYNEQFF. In nucleotides, the CDR3 is TGTGCCAGCAGTTACGGGGGAGACCACCTATACAATGAGCAGTTCTTC. The rearrangement links TRBV6-5 to TRBJ2-1; possibly TRBD1 or TRBD2 for D (5 bases each). The CDR3 has 16 amino acids. From germline, CDR1 is MNHEY and CDR2 SVGAGI. Trimming removed 2 bases from V and 4 bases from J, with 15 bases in between.

The V call is TRBV4-1, the J call TRBJ2-2; unclear D gene. Trimming removed 2 bases at V and 0 bases at J, with 10 bases between. Germline V gene sequence: CDR1 MGHRA, CDR2 YSYEKL. The CDR3 runs 16 residues. This CDR3 reads CASSQSPGPNTGELFF. DNA of the CDR3: TGCGCCAGCAGCCAAAGCCCGGGTCCGAACACCGGGGAGCTGTTTTTT.

The chain recombines TRBV6-1 with TRBJ2-1, with 12 bases lining up with TRBD2. Trimming at V came to 2 bases and at J to 4 bases, leaving 0 bases not matched to a gene. Germline-derived CDR1 and CDR2 are MNHNS and SASEGT. The CDR3 extends over 15 amino acids. CDR3 in amino acids: CASSETSGGYNEQFF. The CDR3, as DNA: TGTGCCAGCAGTGAAACTAGCGGGGGGTACAATGAGCAGTTCTTC.

The J gene is TRBJ2-1, the V gene TRBV27, with 9 bases fitting TRBD2. This CDR3 is built from 17 residues. CDR1 and CDR2 (germline): MNHEY, SMNVEV (reference sequence). J was trimmed by 1 base and V by 1 base; bases with no gene match: 5. Here the CDR3 DNA reads TGTGCCAGCAGTTTATACAGCGGGAGGAGGTCCTACAATGAGCAGTTCTTC. This sequence encodes CASSLYSGRRSYNEQFF.

This clone was detected only a few times. This chain links TRBV6-4 with TRBJ1-4, with TRBD1 matching over 10 bases. From germline, CDR1 is MRHNA and CDR2 SNTAGT. CDR3 length: 15 residues. With 3 bases clipped from V and 3 bases from J, the junction kept 1 base outside the gene matches. The CDR3 region is CASSETGGANEKLFF. The DNA for the CDR3 is TGTGCCAGCAGTGAGACAGGGGGCGCTAATGAAAAACTGTTTTTT.

This clone was picked up a small number of times. The chain is built from TRBV28 and TRBJ1-2; TRBD1 matches 7 bases. Per germline, CDR1 MDHEN and CDR2 SYDVKM. This CDR3 has 17 amino acids. J lost 7 bases, V lost 1 base, and 15 bases had no gene match. In nucleotides, the CDR3 is TGTGCCAGCAGTTTATCCCCGGGTGGACAGGAGGATCCTGGCTACACCTTC. Translation gives CASSLSPGGQEDPGYTF.